These 30 T cell receptor beta chains were sequenced from one sample in a study of cytomegalovirus exposure and HLA in healthy donors. Both 60 Vbeta primers and 13 Jbeta primers went into the PCR. Sequencing used immunoSEQ multiplex PCR; TCRdb keeps in-frame clones, though not all of them. The sample shows tens of thousands of clones, roughly 80% of them seen only once. Sequencing used PBMCs. The source of these receptors is a woman aged 25 to 39 in good health and CMV-seronegative.

This clone has a single count. CDR3 bases: TGTGCCAGCAGCTTCGGGACAGGGGGTCCCCAGTACGTC. Its protein is CASSFGTGGPQYV. The chain couples TRBV5-4 to TRBJ2-7; 11 nucleotides line up with TRBD1. The CDR3 extends over 13 amino acids. The J segment lost 10 bases and the V segment lost 2 bases, leaving 5 bases of the junction unmatched. Germline CDR1 is SGHNT and CDR2 is YYREEE (reference sequence).

This sequence joins TRBV6-1 and TRBJ2-1; D gene ambiguous. The V end lost 3 bases, the J end lost 6 bases, and 9 bases lay between the germline ends. The CDR3 is made up of 13 amino acids. Germline values: CDR1 MNHNS, CDR2 SASEGT. The CDR3 reads CASSEGNPNEQFF. The CDR3, as DNA: TGTGCCAGCAGTGAGGGCAACCCCAATGAGCAGTTCTTC.

The V and J genes are TRBV6-1 and TRBJ1-1; TRBD1 is a possible D gene (5 bases). The germline V and J ends were trimmed by 3 bases and 2 bases, with 25 bases remaining between them. There are 19 residues in the CDR3. Germline V gives CDR1 MNHNS, CDR2 SASEGT. The CDR3 region has the DNA TGTGCCAGCAGTGAGAGGGAATACGGGGGTAACCCAAAAAACACTGAAGCTTTCTTT. This sequence encodes CASSEREYGGNPKNTEAFF.

The genes are TRBV10-3 and TRBJ1-5, with D hard to call. V was pared by 2 bases and J by 10 bases, with 9 bases between. Germline values: CDR1 ENHRY, CDR2 SYGVKD. CDR3 length: 12 amino acids. The CDR3 protein is CAISEMESPQHF. CDR3 bases: TGTGCCATCAGTGAGATGGAGTCTCCCCAGCATTTT.

The chain joins TRBV30 to TRBJ1-6; D may be TRBD1 (5 bases). With 0 bases removed from V and 0 bases from J, the gap between germline ends came to 15 bases. The germline gives CDR1 GTSNPN, CDR2 SVGIG (reference sequence). The CDR3 totals 18 residues. The CDR3 spells CAWSVVGRGNSYNSPLHF. CDR3 bases: TGTGCCTGGAGTGTTGTTGGAAGGGGAAACTCCTATAATTCACCCCTCCACTTT.

The chain couples TRBV7-2 to TRBJ1-2, with D perhaps TRBD1 (5 bases). Trimming cost V 4 bases and J 1 base, with 10 bases left between them. Germline CDR1 and CDR2: SGHTA and FQGNSA. This CDR3 spans 14 amino acids. The CDR3, as DNA: TGTGCCAGCAGCTCGCAGGGAGGTAACTATGGCTACACCTTC. Protein sequence: CASSSQGGNYGYTF. Together with reference TRBV7-2 and TRBJ1-2, the CDR3 gives the full variable domain: GAGVSQSPSNKVTEKGKDVELRCDPISGHTALYWYRQSLGQGLEFLIYFQGNSAPDKSGLPSDRFSAERTGGSVSTLTIQRTQQEDSAVYLCASSSQGGNYGYTFGSGTRLTVV.

The V gene is TRBV7-9, the J gene TRBJ2-1; 9 nucleotides align to TRBD1. CDR1 and CDR2 from the germline V gene are SEHNR and FQNEAQ (reference sequence). This CDR3 is 12 amino acids long. V gave up 5 bases and J gave up 14 bases; unmatched junction bases: 7. CDR3: CASSEDRGWEFF. The CDR3 nucleotides are TGTGCCAGCAGCGAAGACAGGGGGTGGGAGTTCTTC.

A word on this clone: One end of the junction is discordant with germline, which a read error may explain. V is TRBV5-1 and J is TRBJ2-2; tentative D call: TRBD2 (5 bases). The CDR3 covers 15 residues. Germline V gives CDR1 SGHRS, CDR2 YFSETQ. CDR3: CASSFLATNTGVLFF. CDR3 nucleotides: TGCGCCAGCAGCTTCCTAGCAACGAACACCGGGGTGCTGTTTTTT.

The chain employs TRBV5-8 and TRBJ1-4, with D tentatively TRBD1 (6 bases). V lost 0 bases and J 1 base, leaving 7 bases between the germline ends. The germline V gene encodes CDR1 SGHTS and CDR2 YDEGEE. The length of the CDR3 is 15 residues. The CDR3 coding sequence is TGTGCCAGCAGCTTGGGGACAGTAACTAATGAAAAACTGTTTTTT. Encoded protein: CASSLGTVTNEKLFF.

The chain is built from TRBV2 and TRBJ2-3; the D gene is possibly TRBD2 (6 bases). Germline assignment: CDR1 SNHLY and CDR2 FYNNEI. The CDR3 is 15 amino acids. V gave up 7 bases and J gave up 3 bases, with 17 bases separating them. CDR3 region: CASKAGLLLTDTQYF. CDR3 in DNA: TGTGCCAGCAAGGCGGGACTTCTTTTGACAGATACGCAGTATTTT.

CDR3 DNA sequence: TGTGCCAGCAGCTTAGAGTCGAGCGGCGATACGCAGTATTTT. This translates into CASSLESSGDTQYF. This chain uses TRBV7-2 with TRBJ2-3; the D gene is possibly TRBD2 (5 bases). The germline CDR1 and CDR2 sequences are SGHTA and FQGNSA. V was shortened by 1 base and J by 6 bases, with 11 bases between the two germline ends. The CDR3 covers 14 residues.

This chain connects TRBV9 to TRBJ1-1; 8 bases fit TRBD1. J gave up 2 bases and V 3 bases, and 6 bases lay outside the gene matches. From germline, CDR1 is SGDLS and CDR2 YYNGEE. The CDR3 has 15 amino acids. The CDR3 here is CASSGLGQANTEAFF. The CDR3 DNA is TGTGCCAGCAGCGGATTGGGACAGGCTAACACTGAAGCTTTCTTT.

The chain's CDR3 is CASSLGQSNTEAFF. CDR3 bases: TGTGCCAGCAGCTTGGGCCAGTCGAACACTGAAGCTTTCTTT. The chain recombines TRBV5-6 with TRBJ1-1; D ambiguous. The germline V gene has CDR1 SGHDT and CDR2 YYEEEE. The V end lost 0 bases, the J end lost 1 base, and 7 bases lay between the germline ends. The CDR3 spans 14 residues.

V and J are TRBV19 and TRBJ1-1; maybe TRBD1 (5 bases). The V end was cut by 5 bases, the J end by 4 bases, with 11 bases between. CDR1 is LNHDA, CDR2 SQIVND, per germline (reference sequence). The CDR3 length is 13 residues. The CDR3 bases are TGTGCCAGTAGTCAGGATGGGGCCACTGAAGCTTTCTTT. Amino acids: CASSQDGATEAFF.

This clone appeared a few times. The chain links TRBV2 to TRBJ2-5; 8 nucleotides agree with TRBD1. The trim removed 2 bases at V and 3 bases at J, leaving 2 bases unmatched. CDR1 SNHLY and CDR2 FYNNEI come from the germline V gene. There are 14 residues in the CDR3. The CDR3 here is CASSEMTGEETQYF. CDR3 in DNA: TGTGCCAGCAGTGAAATGACAGGGGAAGAGACCCAGTACTTC.

This chain joins TRBV4-3 and TRBJ1-6; possibly TRBD1 for D (5 bases). The length of the CDR3 is 14 residues. V lost 0 bases and J lost 9, with 9 bases in between. Per germline, CDR1 LGHNA and CDR2 YSLEER. The CDR3 DNA reads as TGCGCCAGCAGCCAAGACCAGGGAGGTTCACCCCTCCACTTT. It encodes CASSQDQGGSPLHF.

The CDR3 loop is CASSSGPRAYEQYF. CDR3 bases: TGTGCCAGCAGTTCCGGGCCCAGGGCCTACGAGCAGTACTTC. This chain uses TRBV28 with TRBJ2-7; D possibly corresponds to TRBD1 (5 bases). Per the germline V gene, CDR1 is MDHEN and CDR2 is SYDVKM. The CDR3 consists of 14 residues. The ends were cut back, 4 bases at V and 2 bases at J, with 12 bases in the middle.

V is TRBV6-5 and J is TRBJ1-2; no clear D gene. This CDR3 region has 13 residues. Between the trimmed V and J ends, which lost 10 bases and 4 bases, there was a span of 16 bases. The germline CDR1 and CDR2 sequences are MNHEY and SVGAGI. CDR3: CATRAGISYGYTF. The CDR3 nucleotides read TGTGCCACCCGCGCCGGGATCTCCTATGGCTACACCTTC.

This clone was detected a few times. The J gene is TRBJ1-2, the V gene TRBV7-9; 7 positions agree with TRBD1. Germline V lookup: CDR1 SEHNR, CDR2 FQNEAQ (reference sequence). This CDR3 is 17 amino acids long. The V and J ends lost 0 bases and 4 bases, in that order; junction bases with no gene match: 11. CDR3 nucleotides: TGTGCCAGCAGCTTAGCTTCAGGGACAGCCTGGGTCTATGGCTACACCTTC. Amino acid sequence: CASSLASGTAWVYGYTF. Full variable domain (outside the CDR3, taken from reference TRBV7-9 and TRBJ1-2): DTGVSQNPRHKITKRGQNVTFRCDPISEHNRLYWYRQTLGQGPEFLTYFQNEAQLEKSRLLSDRFSAERPKGSFSTLEIQRTEQGDSAMYLCASSLASGTAWVYGYTFGSGTRLTVV.

The rearrangement links TRBV7-9 to TRBJ1-2; 8 nucleotides match TRBD1. The CDR3 runs to 14 residues. Germline CDR1 reads SEHNR; CDR2 reads FQNEAQ (reference sequence). The trim removed 1 base at V and 4 bases at J, leaving 2 bases unmatched. CDR3 protein: CASSLEQGAYGYTF. The CDR3 DNA is TGTGCCAGCAGCTTAGAGCAGGGGGCCTATGGCTACACCTTC.

This clone was detected only a few times. The J gene is TRBJ1-5, the V gene TRBV4-3; no clear D. Trimming shortened V by 0 bases and J by 4 bases, and 4 bases separated the two germline ends. Germline V CDR1 and CDR2: LGHNA, YSLEER. There are 13 residues in the CDR3. The CDR3 coding sequence is TGCGCCAGCAGCCAAGATCGGAATCAGCCCCAGCATTTT. Protein sequence: CASSQDRNQPQHF.

This clone occurred a few times. The V call is TRBV30, the J call TRBJ1-5; D uncertain. Trimming shortened V by 3 bases and J by 1 base, and 16 bases separated the two germline ends. Germline CDR1 reads GTSNPN; CDR2 reads SVGIG (reference sequence). CDR3 length equals 16 residues. The DNA for the CDR3 is TGTGCCTGGAGGGACCCCAGGAGGGAAAGCAATCAGCCCCAGCATTTT. Translating it yields CAWRDPRRESNQPQHF. The whole variable domain, remainder taken from reference TRBV30 and TRBJ1-5, is SQTIHQWPATLVQPVGSPLSLECTVEGTSNPNLYWYRQAAGRGLQLLFYSVGIGQISSEVPQNLSASRPQDRQFILSSKKLLLSDSGFYLCAWRDPRRESNQPQHFGDGTRLSIL.

The chain has TRBV5-1 and TRBJ2-1; D is unclear. This CDR3 comprises 13 residues. V was cut by 0 bases and J by 8 bases, with 9 bases left in between. Germline V CDR1 and CDR2: SGHRS, YFSETQ. For the CDR3, the DNA is TGCGCCAGCAGCTTGGCCAAACGGGATGAGCAGTTCTTC. Its translation is CASSLAKRDEQFF.

This chain connects TRBV4-3 to TRBJ1-2; possibly TRBD1 for D (5 bases). V lost 1 base, J lost 6 bases, and 21 bases lay in between. Per germline, CDR1 LGHNA and CDR2 YSLEER. CDR3 length equals 17 residues. The CDR3 DNA is TGCGCCAGCAGCCAAGGAACCGACAGACGCATTTCGAATGGCTACACCTTC. This encodes CASSQGTDRRISNGYTF.

The gene calls are TRBV19 and TRBJ1-5; 11 nucleotides line up with TRBD1. J was trimmed by 6 bases and V by 0 bases; bases with no gene match: 4. The CDR3 sequence is 16 residues long. Per germline, CDR1 LNHDA and CDR2 SQIVND (reference sequence). This CDR3 reads CASSIDRTGGSQPQHF. In nucleotides, the CDR3 is TGTGCCAGTAGTATAGATCGGACAGGGGGCAGTCAGCCCCAGCATTTT.

In the case of this clone: One end of the junction is discordant with germline, which a read error may explain. The chain combines TRBV7-9 with TRBJ2-1; 10 nucleotides align to TRBD1. Per the germline V gene, CDR1 is SEHNR and CDR2 is FQNEAQ (reference sequence). The CDR3 contains 16 residues. The CDR3 region is CSSSIHAGTGVNEQFF. CDR3 nucleotide sequence: TGTTCCAGCAGCATACATGCCGGGACAGGGGTCAATGAGCAGTTCTTC.

CDR3 sequence reads: CASGWVRQGDTEAFF. DNA for the CDR3: TGTGCTAGTGGTTGGGTTAGACAGGGGGACACTGAAGCTTTCTTT. This chain links TRBV12-5 with TRBJ1-1; 9 bases line up with TRBD1. V lost 4 bases to trimming and J lost 3 bases; unmatched junction nucleotides: 6. Germline V CDR1 and CDR2: LGHNT, FRNRAP. The CDR3 is 15 residues long.

The chain joins TRBV4-1 to TRBJ1-6, with D possibly being TRBD1 (5 bases). CDR3 length: 15 residues. CDR1 and CDR2 from the germline V gene are MGHRA and YSYEKL. Trimming pared 2 bases from V and 3 bases from J, leaving 8 bases between. The CDR3 DNA is TGCGCCAGCAGCCAAACAGGCCTCTATAATTCACCCCTCCACTTT. It yields the protein CASSQTGLYNSPLHF.

The V gene is TRBV5-4, the J gene TRBJ1-1; D might be TRBD1 (6 bases). V gave up 0 bases and J gave up 1 base, with 7 bases separating them. CDR3 length: 14 residues. The V gene's germline CDR1 is SGHNT and CDR2 YYREEE (reference sequence). The CDR3 protein is CASSLGQENTEAFF. In DNA form, the CDR3 reads TGTGCCAGCAGCTTGGGACAGGAGAACACTGAAGCTTTCTTT.

For this clone: The junction shows a germline mismatch at one end, possibly a read error. V usage is TRBV20-1 and J usage is TRBJ2-1; the D gene is possibly TRBD2 (6 bases). Germline V gives CDR1 DFQATT, CDR2 SNEGSKA (reference sequence). The CDR3 consists of 11 residues. CDR3: CSARDYYEQFF. In nucleotides, the CDR3 is TGCAGTGCTAGGGACTACTATGAGCAGTTCTTC.